The rows below give T cell receptor beta chains drawn from one sample of a study of blood T cell repertoires in COVID-19. Libraries were prepared by immunoSEQ multiplex PCR; TCRdb keeps only in-frame clonotypes and omits some of them. The sample has 250,000 to 350,000 clones; over 80% are singletons. Specimen: peripheral blood. The receptors here all came from a woman aged 45-65 years with active or convalescent COVID-19. Both conserved end residues are part of each CDR3. A D gene is named only where the DNA matches it firmly. Expanded clones get a size class; other rows say once, few or many, or leave the size out.

D: TRBD1; size: NA; J: TRBJ1-1; V: TRBV6-5; DNA: TGTGCCAGCAGAACCGGGACAGGGAACACTGAAGCTTTCTTT; CDR3: CASRTGTGNTEAFF
D: TRBD2; size: once; J: TRBJ2-7; V: TRBV4-2; DNA: TGTGCCAGCAGCCAAGATCTGACTAGCGGCTCCTACGAGCAGTACTTC; CDR3: CASSQDLTSGSYEQYF
D: TRBD2; size: NA; J: TRBJ2-1; V: TRBV24-1; DNA: TGTGCCACCAGTGGGGGGGGACTAGCGAGGAACGAGCAGTTCTTC; CDR3: CATSGGGLARNEQFF
D: NA; size: NA; J: TRBJ2-3; V: TRBV9; DNA: TGTGCCAGCAGCGTAGCTAGCAGGGGAACAGATACGCAGTATTTT; CDR3: CASSVASRGTDTQYF
D: NA; size: NA; J: TRBJ1-6; V: TRBV10-3; DNA: TGTGCCATCAGGGCGACCGGGGATAACAATTCACCCCTCCACTTT; CDR3: CAIRATGDNNSPLHF
D: TRBD1; size: NA; J: TRBJ1-6; V: TRBV2; DNA: TGTGCCAGCAGTGCCGCGGGACAGGGAGGCTCACCCCTCCACTTT; CDR3: CASSAAGQGGSPLHF
D: TRBD2; size: NA; J: TRBJ2-2; V: TRBV4-1; DNA: TGCGCCAGCAGCCAAGAATCCCTAGCGGGAGGAATAAACACCGGGGAGCTGTTTTTT; CDR3: CASSQESLAGGINTGELFF
D: NA; size: NA; J: TRBJ2-3; V: TRBV9; DNA: TGTGCCAGCAGCGTAGGGGTCGGGGCGGGAATGGTAGATACGCAGTATTTT; CDR3: CASSVGVGAGMVDTQYF
D: TRBD1; size: NA; J: TRBJ2-1; V: TRBV18; DNA: TGTGCCAGCTCACCTCGGACAGGGATCAATGAGCAGTTCTTC; CDR3: CASSPRTGINEQFF
D: TRBD1; size: NA; J: TRBJ2-3; V: TRBV29-1; DNA: TGCAGCGGAGGACAGGGAAACGCAGATACGCAGTATTTT; CDR3: CSGGQGNADTQYF
D: NA; size: NA; J: TRBJ1-2; V: TRBV24-1; DNA: TGTGCCACCAGTGATTATACAAGGACTAACGGCTACACCTTC; CDR3: CATSDYTRTNGYTF
D: TRBD1; size: NA; J: TRBJ1-2; V: TRBV11-1; DNA: TGTGCCAGCAGCTACCGGGACAGGGACTATGGCTACACCTTC; CDR3: CASSYRDRDYGYTF
D: NA; size: NA; J: TRBJ2-2; V: TRBV30; DNA: TGTGCCTGGAGTGTACGTAGCCCTAACACCGGGGAGCTGTTTTTT; CDR3: CAWSVRSPNTGELFF
D: TRBD1; size: NA; J: TRBJ1-6; V: TRBV7-8; DNA: TGTGCCAGCAGCTTAGTTGCTGACAGGGGCAATTCACCCCTCCACTTT; CDR3: CASSLVADRGNSPLHF
D: TRBD2; size: NA; J: TRBJ2-1; V: TRBV29-1; DNA: TGCAGCCTCGGTCTGGGGACTAGCGGGAGGGCAGGTGAGCAGTTCTTC; CDR3: CSLGLGTSGRAGEQFF
D: NA; size: NA; J: TRBJ2-2; V: TRBV27; DNA: TGTGCCAGCAGTTTCTGGCAGGGAAGGTACGGGGAGCTGTTTTTT; CDR3: CASSFWQGRYGELFF
D: TRBD2; size: NA; J: TRBJ2-7; V: TRBV5-6; DNA: TGTGCCAGCAGCTTGGGACTAGCGGGAGTTTACGAGCAGTACTTC; CDR3: CASSLGLAGVYEQYF
D: TRBD1; size: NA; J: TRBJ1-5; V: TRBV12-5; DNA: TGTGCTAGTGGCGAGCGGGACAGGCCGTTAGCCCAGCATTTT; CDR3: CASGERDRPLAQHF
D: NA; size: NA; J: TRBJ2-5; V: TRBV12-5; DNA: TGTGCTAGTGCTCCACGCGGGGCGGACGGCGAGACCCAGTACTTC; CDR3: CASAPRGADGETQYF
D: NA; size: few; J: TRBJ2-1; V: TRBV3-1/TRBV3-2; DNA: TGTGCCAGCAGCCGGGGACTGCACAATGAGCAGTTCTTC; CDR3: CASSRGLHNEQFF
D: TRBD1; size: NA; J: TRBJ2-7; V: TRBV7-9; DNA: TGTGCCAGCAGCTCGGACAGGAGCTACGAGCAGTACTTC; CDR3: CASSSDRSYEQYF
D: TRBD2; size: NA; J: TRBJ2-3; V: TRBV14; DNA: TGTGCCAGCAGCCCGCTAGCGGGGTCCACAGATACGCAGTATTTT; CDR3: CASSPLAGSTDTQYF